This TCR beta chain was recorded in a study of blood T cell repertoires in COVID-19. Libraries were prepared by immunoSEQ multiplex PCR; TCRdb keeps only in-frame clonotypes and omits some of them. Counted here are about 120,000 clones, approximately 90% occurring once; the ten biggest clones make up approximately 3.3%. Germline V gives CDR1 LGHDT, CDR2 YNNKEL (reference sequence). This CDR3 has 13 amino acids. V dropped 3 bases and J dropped 10 bases, with 13 bases sitting between them. This chain connects TRBV3-1 (or the pseudogene TRBV3-2) to TRBJ2-1; D is uncertain. The origin of this receptor is a woman aged 45-65 years with acute or convalescent COVID-19. The sample comprised peripheral blood. The CDR3 region has the DNA TGTGCCAGCAGCCATAGCCTGTCCGGGGAGCAGTTCTTC. Protein: CASSHSLSGEQFF.